This TCR beta chain was obtained from a study of cytomegalovirus exposure and HLA in healthy donors. About the study: The early release's HLA-typed donors yielded 78 million or so unique TCRs. General study points: Reportedly, cytomegalovirus status was diagnosed with high sensitivity and specificity.

Germline CDR1 and CDR2: SGHNT and YYREEE (reference sequence). The length of the CDR3 is 16 residues. J lost 2 bases, V lost 7 bases, and 9 bases had no gene match. Amplification used 60 Vbeta primers and 13 Jbeta primers. Profiling relied on immunoSEQ multiplex PCR, and the TCRdb table lists in-frame clones only, not all of them. The sample lists about 130,000 clones, 73% occurring once. Note on this clone: Its antigen remains unknown.

V usage is TRBV5-4 and J usage is TRBJ2-2, with 9 nucleotides matching TRBD1. Specimen: PBMCs. The TCR sequence derives from a woman aged 40-49 years in good health and CMV-seropositive. The CDR3 DNA follows: TGTGCCAGCGGACGGAACAGGGGGCGCAACACCGGGGAGCTGTTTTTT. This codes for CASGRNRGRNTGELFF.